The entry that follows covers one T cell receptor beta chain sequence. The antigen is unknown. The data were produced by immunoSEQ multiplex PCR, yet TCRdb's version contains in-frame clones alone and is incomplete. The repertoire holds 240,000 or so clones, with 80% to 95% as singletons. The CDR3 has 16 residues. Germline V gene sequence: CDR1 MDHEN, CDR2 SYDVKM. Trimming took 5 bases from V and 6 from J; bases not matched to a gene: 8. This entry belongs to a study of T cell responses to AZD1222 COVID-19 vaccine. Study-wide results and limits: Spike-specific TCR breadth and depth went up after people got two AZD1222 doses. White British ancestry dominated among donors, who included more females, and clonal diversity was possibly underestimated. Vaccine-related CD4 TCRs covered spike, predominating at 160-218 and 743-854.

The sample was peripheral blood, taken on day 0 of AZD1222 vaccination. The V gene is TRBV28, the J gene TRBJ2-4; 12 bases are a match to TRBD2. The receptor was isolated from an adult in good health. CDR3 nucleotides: TGTGCCAGCAGTCCCCTAGCGGGAGGGCAGGGAAACATTCAGTACTTC. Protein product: CASSPLAGGQGNIQYF.